This passage covers 20 T cell receptor beta chains from one sample sequenced in a study of blood T cells in healthy people across ages. Alongside a J-beta primer mix, a sample-barcoded 5' primer served in a second PCR lasting roughly 6 to 11 cycles. TCRdb ran MiXCR on the 5' RACE reads and lists one entry per CDR3 protein. The profile covers 700,000 or so distinct CDR3 sequences, with 22% appearing a single time and roughly 22% taken by the ten largest. Sequenced material: blood. The receptor set was obtained from a man between 65 and 85 years old in good health.

This chain connects TRBV15 to TRBJ2-6; D possibly corresponds to TRBD1 (6 bases). CDR3 length: 17 residues. Trimming removed 9 bases at V and 0 bases at J, with 18 bases between. CDR1 and CDR2 from the germline V gene are LNHNV and YYDKDF (reference sequence). The CDR3 is CATGSGQAFSGANVLTF. The CDR3, as DNA: TGTGCCACTGGATCGGGACAAGCGTTCTCTGGGGCCAACGTCCTGACTTTC.

This clonotype was detected a few times. An end of the junction does not agree with germline; a read error may underlie this. The chain employs TRBV20-1 and TRBJ2-7; D is perhaps TRBD2 (6 bases). The end of the DNA is better explained by TRBJ2-5, so the J call may be wrong. Germline assignment: CDR1 DFQATT and CDR2 SNEGSKA (reference sequence). There are 12 residues in the CDR3. CDR3 DNA sequence: TGCAGTGCTACTAGCGACCAAGGGACCCAGTACTTC. This codes for CSATSDQGTQYF.

The V gene is TRBV12-3 or TRBV12-4, the J gene TRBJ2-3, with 10 bases aligning to TRBD2. Unmatched junction bases numbered 5, after V lost 3 bases and J lost 5 bases. The CDR3 totals 15 residues. CDR3 nucleotides: TGTGCCAGCAGTTTCATAGCGGGAGGTGGAGATACGCAGTATTTT. Encoded protein: CASSFIAGGGDTQYF.

The genes are TRBV12-3 or TRBV12-4 and TRBJ2-5, with D hard to call. CDR3 size: 12 residues. Between the trimmed V and J ends, which lost 7 bases and 5 bases, there was a span of 11 bases. Written as DNA, the CDR3 is TGTGCCAGCACTCGACGGGCGGAGACCCAGTACTTC. The encoded protein is CASTRRAETQYF.

This clonotype turned up a few times. The genes are TRBV12-3 or TRBV12-4 and TRBJ2-1, with TRBD1 matching 8 bases. The CDR3 totals 14 residues. The V gene end was trimmed by 5 bases and the J gene end by 8 bases; junction bases not matched to a gene: 8. CDR3 sequence (DNA): TGTGCCAGCAGTCATCAGGGGGCCGTATATGAGCAGTTCTTC. The encoded protein is CASSHQGAVYEQFF.

The rearrangement links TRBV6-1 to TRBJ2-2; tentative D call: TRBD1 (5 bases). Between the trimmed V and J ends, which lost 8 bases and 4 bases, there was a span of 11 bases. Looked up from germline, CDR1 is MNHNS and CDR2 is SASEGT. The CDR3 totals 13 residues. CDR3 nucleotide sequence: TGTGCCAGCTGGGGCAGGGCCACCGGGGAGCTGTTTTTT. This encodes CASWGRATGELFF.

Ten or more counts support this clonotype. The rearrangement links TRBV29-1 to TRBJ1-3; 7 bases match TRBD1. The CDR3 is 14 amino acids. The J segment lost 0 bases and the V segment lost 4 bases, leaving 3 bases of the junction unmatched. In germline, CDR1 is SQVTM, CDR2 ANQGSEA. CDR3 residues: CSVGDSDSGNTIYF. In nucleotides, the CDR3 is TGCAGCGTTGGGGACAGCGACTCTGGAAACACCATATATTTT. The whole variable domain, filled in from reference TRBV29-1 and TRBJ1-3, reads SAVISQKPSRDICQRGTSLTIQCQVDSQVTMMFWYRQQPGQSLTLIATANQGSEATYESGFVIDKFPISRPNLTFSTLTVSNMSPEDSSIYLCSVGDSDSGNTIYFGEGSWLTVV.

V usage is TRBV6-5 and J usage is TRBJ2-7, with a weak D call TRBD2 (5 bases). CDR1 is MNHEY, CDR2 SVGAGI, per germline. V lost 0 bases and J 0 bases, leaving 9 bases between the germline ends. The CDR3 sequence is 15 residues long. CDR3 DNA: TGTGCCAGCAGTTACTCGACGGGGAGCTCCTACGAGCAGTACTTC. This translates into CASSYSTGSSYEQYF.

The table lists this clonotype with a few counts. V gene TRBV10-1 combines with J gene TRBJ2-6; D perhaps matches TRBD2 (6 bases). Trimming left V 0 bases short and J 4 bases short, with 16 bases between. Looked up from germline, CDR1 is WNHNN and CDR2 is SYGVQD (reference sequence). This CDR3 is 18 amino acids long. In DNA form, the CDR3 reads TGCGCCAGCAGTGAGTCTTTATCGGGAGCAGCGGGGGCCAACGTCCTGACTTTC. Amino acids: CASSESLSGAAGANVLTF.

This chain connects TRBV12-3 or TRBV12-4 to TRBJ2-7; D is unresolved. The germline V and J ends were trimmed by 6 bases and 0 bases, with 15 bases remaining between them. The CDR3 spans 15 residues. CDR3 nucleotide sequence: TGTGCCAGCAGCCCTTGGAACCTAAGCTCCTACGAGCAGTACGTC. This sequence encodes CASSPWNLSSYEQYV.

CDR3 loop: CASSLSVAGGPRGSYNEQFF. The CDR3 nucleotides read TGTGCCAGCAGCTTATCGGTAGCGGGGGGACCTCGGGGCTCCTACAATGAGCAGTTCTTC. The genes are TRBV11-1 and TRBJ2-1, with 10 bases fitting TRBD2. From germline, CDR1 is SGHAT and CDR2 FQDESV (reference sequence). The ends lost 2 bases at V and 0 bases at J; junction bases unmatched: 13. The CDR3 covers 20 residues. Complete variable domain (other parts from reference TRBV11-1 and TRBJ2-1): EAEVAQSPRYKITEKSQAVAFWCDPISGHATLYWYRQILGQGPELLVQFQDESVVDDSQLPKDRFSAERLKGVDSTLKIQPAELGDSAMYLCASSLSVAGGPRGSYNEQFFGPGTRLTVL.

The chain joins TRBV2 to TRBJ1-5; D ambiguous. Trimming removed 0 bases at V and 2 bases at J, with 11 bases between. In germline, CDR1 is SNHLY, CDR2 FYNNEI. The CDR3 runs to 16 residues. CDR3: CASSEAGPRGNQPQHF. The DNA for the CDR3 is TGTGCCAGCAGTGAAGCTGGCCCAAGGGGCAATCAGCCCCAGCATTTT.

This clonotype was seen only once. A much larger clone lies one base from this, so it may be a read error. The chain links TRBV24-1 to TRBJ2-5; 9 bases match TRBD2. The DNA matches TRBJ2-1 better at its end, which makes the J call doubtful. This CDR3 spans 14 amino acids. CDR1 and CDR2 (germline): KGHDR, SFDVKD. The CDR3 DNA reads TGTGCCACCAGTGATTTGACTAGCGGGAATGAGCAGTTCTTC. This translates into CATSDLTSGNEQFF.

The V call is TRBV19, the J call TRBJ2-3, with 9 bases identical to TRBD2. V trimming: 5 bases; J trimming: 0 bases; junction bases outside the gene matches: 15. Germline V lookup: CDR1 LNHDA, CDR2 SQIVND (reference sequence). This CDR3 is built from 19 residues. The CDR3, as DNA: TGTGCCAGTAGTCCGCTTCTAGGAGCGGGGGGTCCTAGCACAGATACGCAGTATTTT. Its translation: CASSPLLGAGGPSTDTQYF.

The gene calls are TRBV28 and TRBJ2-7; possible D gene TRBD1, 5 bases. The germline CDR1 and CDR2 sequences are MDHEN and SYDVKM. The CDR3 length is 13 residues. The V gene lost 7 bases and the J gene lost 0 bases, with 10 bases spanning the gap. The CDR3 loop is CASMGRPSYEQYF. CDR3 in DNA: TGTGCCAGCATGGGGCGGCCCTCCTACGAGCAGTACTTC.

This clonotype was detected only a few times. The rearrangement uses TRBV7-8 and TRBJ1-5; 7 bases are shared with TRBD1. V lost 6 bases and J lost 4; bases outside the gene matches: 9. CDR3 length: 15 amino acids. Germline-derived CDR1 and CDR2 are SGHVS and FQNEAQ. CDR3 bases: TGTGCCAGCAGACCGGACAGGAGGTCAAATCAGCCCCAGCATTTT. Translation: CASRPDRRSNQPQHF.

V gene TRBV29-1 combines with J gene TRBJ2-1, with 7 bases aligning to TRBD2. The CDR3 is made up of 15 amino acids. Looked up from germline, CDR1 is SQVTM and CDR2 is ANQGSEA. V lost 1 base to trimming and J lost 2 bases; unmatched junction nucleotides: 5. CDR3 loop: CSVEGGRGAYNEQFF. Written as DNA, the CDR3 is TGCAGCGTTGAAGGCGGGAGAGGGGCCTACAATGAGCAGTTCTTC.

This clonotype came up a few times. The rearrangement links TRBV12-3 or TRBV12-4 to TRBJ2-4, with TRBD2 matching over 12 bases. CDR3 length: 14 residues. With 6 bases clipped from V and 8 bases from J, the junction kept 5 bases outside the gene matches. CDR3 bases: TGTGCCAGCAGGACTAGCGGGAGACGTGACATTCAGTACTTC. It is translated as CASRTSGRRDIQYF.

This sequence joins TRBV24-1 and TRBJ2-1, with 7 nucleotides matching TRBD2. Germline CDR1 reads KGHDR; CDR2 reads SFDVKD. This CDR3 has 12 residues. V dropped 7 bases and J dropped 6; count of bases not matched to a gene: 2. The CDR3 DNA is TGTGCCACCAGGGCTAGCGGCAATGAGCAGTTCTTC. This encodes CATRASGNEQFF.

The chain uses TRBV28 and TRBJ2-5, with TRBD1 matching over 7 bases. After removal of 3 bases from V and 5 bases from J, the junction contained 15 bases not matched to a gene. CDR3 length: 17 residues. CDR1 and CDR2 (germline): MDHEN, SYDVKM. CDR3 protein: CASSFPLDRAGGETQYF. The CDR3 DNA reads TGTGCCAGCAGTTTCCCCTTAGACAGGGCCGGCGGGGAGACCCAGTACTTC. Based on the CDR3 plus reference TRBV28 and TRBJ2-5, the full variable domain is DVKVTQSSRYLVKRTGEKVFLECVQDMDHENMFWYRQDPGLGLRLIYFSYDVKMKEKGDIPEGYSVSREKKERFSLILESASTNQTSMYLCASSFPLDRAGGETQYFGPGTRLLVL.